A single sample gave rise to the 9 T cell receptor beta chains below, sequenced in a study of CD8 T cells in ankylosing spondylitis (dated by TCRdb to about 2017). The library was generated by 5' RACE. Sequenced on an Illumina HiSeq 2500. TCRdb applied fastp at Q25 and MiXCR to the public reads, then kept only in-frame beta chains. Identical CDR3 proteins give one entry, which carries the most common genes and DNA. Counted in this sample were about 310,000 distinct CDR3 sequences; more than 20% of them appeared once. 3% to 4% of the sample goes to the ten largest clones. Material: blood, either unsorted or a sorted T cell fraction (not recorded which). The receptors originated from a female donor with ankylosing spondylitis or in good health (not recorded which).

The CDR3 reads CSARRAGANVLTF. In DNA, the CDR3 is TGCAGTGCCAGGAGGGCTGGGGCCAACGTCCTGACTTTC. The chain has TRBV20-1 and TRBJ2-6; maybe TRBD2 (6 bases). Germline V gene data show CDR1 as DFQATT and CDR2 as SNEGSKA (reference sequence). Trimming removed 6 bases from V and 2 bases from J, with 8 bases in between. The CDR3 has 13 residues.

This clonotype was seen repeatedly, ten times or more. The chain combines TRBV12-3 or TRBV12-4 with TRBJ1-2; D gene uncertain. This CDR3 contains 14 residues. The V end lost 6 bases, the J end lost 3 bases, and 14 bases lay between the germline ends. The CDR3 bases are TGTGCCAGCAGAGCCGGGCCAGAGGACTATGGCTACACCTTC. The encoded protein is CASRAGPEDYGYTF.

This clonotype was seen more than once but under ten times. The chain is built from TRBV7-2 and TRBJ2-1, with 9 bases lining up with TRBD1. Trimming cost V 6 bases and J 9 bases; bases outside gene matches: 6. Germline loops: CDR1 SGHTA, CDR2 FQGNSA. The CDR3 is made up of 13 amino acids. DNA of the CDR3: TGTGCCAGCAGACAACAGGGGGCGGGTGAGCAGTTCTTC. This encodes CASRQQGAGEQFF.

CDR3 nucleotide sequence: TGTGCCAGTAGCTTACAGGGAATCGATGGCTACACCTTC. Residues: CASSLQGIDGYTF. This chain uses TRBV19 with TRBJ1-2, with D perhaps TRBD1 (6 bases). In germline, CDR1 is LNHDA, CDR2 SQIVND (reference sequence). This CDR3 region has 13 residues. Trimming left V 6 bases short and J 6 bases short, with 14 bases between.

The V call is TRBV4-3, the J call TRBJ2-1; 8 bases match TRBD2. The CDR3 spans 18 residues. Germline V lookup: CDR1 LGHNA, CDR2 YSLEER. V shed 1 base, J shed 0 bases, and the junction held 8 bases outside the gene matches. The CDR3 DNA reads as TGCGCCAGCAGCCAAGCGCCTCTAGCGGGTGACTCCTACAATGAGCAGTTCTTC. Translating it yields CASSQAPLAGDSYNEQFF.

In its sample, this clonotype was seen a few times. This rearrangement joins TRBV5-1 to TRBJ2-7, with TRBD2 matching over 8 bases. V gave up 3 bases and J gave up 2 bases; unmatched junction bases: 7. The germline V gene has CDR1 SGHRS and CDR2 YFSETQ. CDR3 length: 15 amino acids. CDR3 DNA: TGCGCCAGCAGCTCGGGAGGGAGGGGGACCTACGAGCAGTACTTC. Its protein product is CASSSGGRGTYEQYF.

The chain uses TRBV11-2 and TRBJ2-3, with 8 bases aligning to TRBD1. With V trimmed by 8 bases and J by 0 bases, 16 bases remained unmatched. The CDR3 has 18 amino acids. CDR1 and CDR2 (germline): SGHAT, FQNNGV. The CDR3 region is CASASPVYRGLSTDTQYF. CDR3 coding DNA: TGTGCCAGCGCCTCGCCCGTCTACAGGGGGTTAAGCACAGATACGCAGTATTTT.

This clonotype was seen only a few times. This chain uses TRBV7-2 with TRBJ1-1; TRBD1 might be the D (6 bases). The CDR3 totals 15 residues. CDR1 is SGHTA, CDR2 FQGNSA, per germline. Deletions cut 0 bases from V and 5 bases from J, with 13 bases between. The CDR3 DNA reads TGTGCCAGCAGCTTAGCCACAGTAAGGGGGACTGAAGCTTTCTTT. Translating gives CASSLATVRGTEAFF.

This clonotype was found once. This sequence joins TRBV6-1 and TRBJ2-5; D call uncertain. This CDR3 region has 13 residues. Trimming took 6 bases from V and 5 from J, leaving 13 bases between them. In germline, CDR1 is MNHNS, CDR2 SASEGT. The CDR3 here is CASRERQEETQYF. The CDR3 bases are TGTGCCAGCAGAGAACGACAAGAGGAGACCCAGTACTTC.